This record looks at one TCR beta chain sequence and its context. This clone may be a read error of a much larger clone one base away. This entry comes from a study of regulatory T cells in long-lasting Graves disease. To make TCR beta libraries, researchers used iRepertoire HTBI primers and Arm-PCR of CDR3 regions. One entry per CDR3 protein, called by TCRdb with MiXCR from the multiplex PCR reads. The sample holds roughly 350,000 distinct CDR3 sequences, 16% seen once. The CDR3 spans 19 residues. The V gene's germline CDR1 is MNHEY and CDR2 SVGAGI. The time point is: newly diagnosed GD, antithyroid drugs for less than 3 months. Preparation of the TCR library used RNA extracted from PBMCs. These data were likewise used in another study, on T cells in Graves' hyperthyroidism and ophthalmopathy.

The sequenced sample was peripheral blood mononuclear cells (PBMCs), obtained at new diagnosis, from a patient treated with antithyroid drugs. The chain employs TRBV6-5 and TRBJ2-3; TRBD2 matches at 10 bases. The assigned J gene may be wrong: the sequence end matches TRBJ2-7 better. The receptor was derived from a man aged 40-49 years with Graves disease. Written as DNA, the CDR3 is TGTGCCAGCAGTTCTCGTATGGCTACTAGCGGGGATACTGCCTACGAGCAGTACTTC. This encodes CASSSRMATSGDTAYEQYF.